Sequencing of this T cell receptor (beta chain) was carried out in a study of OX40 agonist ivuxolimab in advanced cancers. Autoimmune disease history or systemic immunosuppression disqualified patients. TCRdb's copy holds only in-frame clones and misses some; the assay was immunoSEQ multiplex PCR. The table shows over 40,000 clones, with 84% occurring only once. The CDR3 consists of 13 residues. The J segment lost 5 bases and the V segment lost 5 bases, leaving 5 bases of the junction unmatched. Per the germline V gene, CDR1 is SGHTA and CDR2 is FQGTGA. The specimen comprised CD4+ or CD8+ T cells sorted from blood, sampled in a trial of the OX40 agonist ivuxolimab. The sequence was obtained from an adult with an advanced solid tumor such as melanoma, head and neck, liver or kidney cancer. J is TRBJ2-5 and V is TRBV7-3; 7 bases are a match to TRBD1. The CDR3 DNA follows: TGTGCCAGCAGCAGGGGACAGCTCGAGACCCAGTACTTC. Its protein product is CASSRGQLETQYF.